The entry that follows covers one T cell receptor beta chain sequence. The clone's antigen remains unknown. There are no base qualities to consult, and no much larger clone falls within one base. The data stem from a study of blood T cell repertoires in COVID-19 (dated by TCRdb to 2020 to 2022). Study-level background: Samples from collaborators originated in the United States, Italy and Spain and spanned both the acute and convalescent phases of COVID-19. The material from the prospective study consisted of cDNA or gDNA derived from T cells, B-cell-depleted T cells, or PBMCs. Subjects who had been exposed to COVID-19, were actively infected with it, or had recovered from it provided the deeply sampled blood TCRbeta repertoires that made up the dataset. The repertoires were released in a freely available public database intended as a resource for research on the immune response to SARS-CoV-2. The samples were drawn from two sources: the first 160 participants of the ongoing ImmuneRACE study, and approximately 1,300 subjects contributed by 6 global collaborators. The sample metadata nearly always contained a de-identified subject ID, COVID-19 status, age in years and sex. Where available, HLA class I and class II types were taken from metadata supplied by the sample provider and were not determined by assay-based typing. Study-level results and caveats: Clinical and demographic metadata were provided uncurated, with the amount varying by source and participant.

The CDR3 measures 12 amino acids from cysteine to phenylalanine. Of the read, only the CDR3 DNA is kept; its 36 bases are in frame from base 1. The germline V gene supplies CDR1 ENHRY and CDR2 SYGVKD. Cut back by 8 bases and 0 bases, the V and J ends lie 5 bases apart. The immunoSEQ Assay, a bias-controlled multiplex PCR, was used to amplify TCRbeta CDR3 regions from genomic DNA. Per the original workflow: Nucleated cell counts per sample were estimated from amplification of reference gene primers within the assay. To quantify the absolute abundance of each unique TCRbeta CDR3 rearrangement, sequence reads were collapsed and filtered. For each sample, productive Simpson clonality was calculated as the square root of Simpson's diversity index over productive rearrangements. What TCRdb holds here is the immuneACCESS table cut down to in-frame rearrangements. Part of the clones is not present; checked against another copy, under half of the missing clones reflect an unresolved V gene, and the others are unexplained. V, J and clone size reflect that table, while D and trimming were determined from the DNA. The sample table holds about 120,000 clones, of which approximately 80% were seen once. Jointly, the top ten make up less than 9% of the sample.

Each collaborating institution followed its own protocols to collect whole blood in K2EDTA tubes. For TCRbeta analysis, collaborator samples were shipped as frozen whole blood, as isolated PBMCs, or as DNA extracted from either sample type. Sequencing was performed on peripheral blood. The chain was built from TRBV10-3 and TRBJ1-3; no D gene is confidently identified. This TCR was sampled from a man between 70 and 80 years old with active or convalescent COVID-19. Here is the DNA: TGTGCCATCGGCAGCTCTGGAAACACCATATATTTT. Protein translation: CAIGSSGNTIYF.